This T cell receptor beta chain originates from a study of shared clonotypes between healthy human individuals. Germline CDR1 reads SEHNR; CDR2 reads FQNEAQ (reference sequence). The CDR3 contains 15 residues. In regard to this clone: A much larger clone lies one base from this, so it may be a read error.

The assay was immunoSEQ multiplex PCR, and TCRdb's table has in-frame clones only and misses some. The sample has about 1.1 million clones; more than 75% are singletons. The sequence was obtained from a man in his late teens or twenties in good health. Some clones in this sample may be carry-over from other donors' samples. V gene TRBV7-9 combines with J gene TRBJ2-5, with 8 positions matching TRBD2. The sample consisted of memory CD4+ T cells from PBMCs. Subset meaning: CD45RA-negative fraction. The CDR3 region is CASSLGLANRGTQYF. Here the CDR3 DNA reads TGTGCCAGCAGTTTAGGACTAGCAAATCGAGGGACACAGTACTTC.